Each of the 32 T cell receptor beta chains below was sequenced from the same sample in a study of T cells after posttransplantation cyclophosphamide. Method: immunoSEQ multiplex PCR; TCRdb's copy keeps in-frame clones and lacks some. The sample was found to contain tens of thousands of clones, and every one recurs. The sequenced sample was PBMCs. The receptors shown here come from a man aged 35-49 years in good health, CMV-negative, and a related stem cell transplant donor.

This clone has at least ten counts. The chain has TRBV27 and TRBJ2-7; 9 bases are a match to TRBD2. There are 15 residues in the CDR3. Trimming took 10 bases from V and 1 from J; bases not matched to a gene: 11. Germline V lookup: CDR1 MNHEY, CDR2 SMNVEV (reference sequence). The CDR3 sequence: CATSIGAGGSYEQYF. CDR3 nucleotides: TGTGCCACCTCAATAGGAGCGGGAGGTTCCTACGAGCAGTACTTC.

This clone was counted many times. This chain connects TRBV10-3 to TRBJ1-4; the D is unclear. Germline V gene data show CDR1 as ENHRY and CDR2 as SYGVKD. Trimming took 6 bases from V and 0 from J, leaving 8 bases between them. CDR3 length equals 14 residues. This CDR3 is CAISQAATNEKLFF. For the CDR3, the DNA is TGTGCCATCAGCCAAGCTGCAACTAATGAAAAACTGTTTTTT.

This clone has ten or more counts. The V gene is TRBV29-1, the J gene TRBJ2-1; a weak D match, TRBD1 (6 bases). The germline V gene has CDR1 SQVTM and CDR2 ANQGSEA. The CDR3 length is 14 residues. V was trimmed by 3 bases and J by 3 bases, leaving 12 bases between them. CDR3 sequence reads: CSVDEDSNYNEQFF. The CDR3 region has the DNA TGCAGCGTTGATGAGGACAGTAACTACAATGAGCAGTTCTTC.

At least ten counts were recorded for this clone. This rearrangement joins TRBV5-1 to TRBJ2-2, with TRBD2 identical over 10 bases. The CDR3 is 16 amino acids. J was trimmed by 1 base and V by 4 bases; bases with no gene match: 4. Per the germline V gene, CDR1 is SGHRS and CDR2 is YFSETQ. CDR3 region: CASSPRTSGNTGELFF. Here the CDR3 DNA reads TGCGCCAGCAGCCCAAGGACTAGCGGGAACACCGGGGAGCTGTTTTTT.

This clone was detected ten times or more. The V gene is TRBV4-3, the J gene TRBJ2-2, with TRBD2 as a possible D gene (5 bases). The CDR3 contains 16 residues. V was trimmed by 0 bases and J by 5 bases, leaving 13 bases between them. CDR1 and CDR2 (germline): LGHNA, YSLEER. This CDR3 is CASSQDTTEGTGELFF. The CDR3 nucleotides read TGCGCCAGCAGCCAAGACACCACAGAGGGAACCGGGGAGCTGTTTTTT.

The chain couples TRBV6-1 to TRBJ1-2; D is undetermined. Germline CDR1 is MNHNS and CDR2 is SASEGT. The CDR3 runs 15 residues. V lost 4 bases and J 0 bases, leaving 12 bases between the germline ends. The DNA of the CDR3 is TGTGCCAGCAGTGGTGAATCCCTAGCTAACTATGGCTACACCTTC. Translated: CASSGESLANYGYTF.

This clone was observed many times. The chain carries TRBV5-8 and TRBJ2-3; 7 bases align to TRBD2. Germline values: CDR1 SGHTS, CDR2 YDEGEE. CDR3 length: 15 amino acids. The J segment lost 6 bases and the V segment lost 4 bases, leaving 11 bases of the junction unmatched. CDR3 residues: CASSVGTTLKDTQYF. Written as DNA, the CDR3 is TGTGCCAGCAGCGTCGGGACTACACTTAAGGATACGCAGTATTTT.

This clone came up many times. This rearrangement joins TRBV30 to TRBJ2-7; 7 positions match TRBD1. Per germline, CDR1 GTSNPN and CDR2 SVGIG (reference sequence). This CDR3 region has 13 residues. The J segment lost 2 bases and the V segment lost 5 bases, leaving 6 bases of the junction unmatched. CDR3: CAWDRDSPYEQYF. CDR3 coding DNA: TGTGCCTGGGACCGGGACAGTCCCTACGAGCAGTACTTC.

This clone was seen repeatedly, ten times or more. The V and J genes are TRBV28 and TRBJ2-7; 9 bases line up with TRBD1. CDR1 is MDHEN, CDR2 SYDVKM, per germline. J was trimmed by 6 bases and V by 6 bases; bases with no gene match: 6. This CDR3 is 13 amino acids long. In DNA, the CDR3 is TGTGCCAGCAGCCGGCTGGACAGGGGCGAGCAGTACTTC. This gives the protein CASSRLDRGEQYF. Looking up the rest from reference TRBV28 and TRBJ2-7 gives the full variable domain: DVKVTQSSRYLVKRTGEKVFLECVQDMDHENMFWYRQDPGLGLRLIYFSYDVKMKEKGDIPEGYSVSREKKERFSLILESASTNQTSMYLCASSRLDRGEQYFGPGTRLTVT.

This clone was detected many times. The chain recombines TRBV5-1 with TRBJ2-3; TRBD2 aligns across 14 bases. CDR1 is SGHRS and CDR2 is YFSETQ in the germline V gene. After removal of 4 bases from V and 1 base from J, the junction contained 14 bases not matched to a gene. The CDR3 totals 20 residues. The DNA for the CDR3 is TGCGCCAGCAGCGGACTAGGGACTAGCGGGAGACTAGCGGGCACAGATACGCAGTATTTT. Its protein is CASSGLGTSGRLAGTDTQYF.

This clone has at least ten counts. V is TRBV28 and J is TRBJ2-3; 8 bases are shared with TRBD2. With 6 bases clipped from V and 2 bases from J, the junction kept 13 bases outside the gene matches. The CDR3 totals 17 residues. The germline CDR1 and CDR2 sequences are MDHEN and SYDVKM. Written as DNA, the CDR3 is TGTGCCAGCAGCCCCCCGAGAGGTAGCGGGAACACAGATACGCAGTATTTT. Its translation is CASSPPRGSGNTDTQYF.

This clone was found many times. The chain combines TRBV6-5 with TRBJ2-1; unclear D gene. Germline CDR1 MNHEY, CDR2 SVGAGI. This CDR3 is 12 amino acids long. V was shortened by 6 bases and J by 9 bases, with 12 bases between the two germline ends. The CDR3 nucleotides read TGTGCCAGCAGCCGCCCTGGCGGTGAGCAGTTCTTC. It codes for CASSRPGGEQFF.

This clone came up many times. This chain joins TRBV27 and TRBJ1-4, with a possible D match to TRBD1 (5 bases). The CDR3 is made up of 18 amino acids. CDR1 and CDR2 from the germline V gene are MNHEY and SMNVEV (reference sequence). Trimming shortened V by 7 bases and J by 0 bases, and 21 bases separated the two germline ends. CDR3 DNA: TGTGCCAGCAAACCCTGGGGAGGACATAGTACAACTAATGAAAAACTGTTTTTT. Amino acids: CASKPWGGHSTTNEKLFF.

This clone was counted many times. V gene TRBV7-2 combines with J gene TRBJ2-3; 11 bases align to TRBD2. Germline values: CDR1 SGHTA, CDR2 FQGNSA. The CDR3 sequence is 17 residues long. The trim removed 3 bases at V and 0 bases at J, leaving 5 bases unmatched. DNA for the CDR3: TGTGCCAGCAGCTTCAAACTAGCGGGAGCTAGCACAGATACGCAGTATTTT. Protein sequence: CASSFKLAGASTDTQYF.

This clone was detected many times. CDR3 nucleotides: TGCAGCGTTCTGGGGCTGACCTCTGGGGCCAACGTCCTGACTTTC. This translates into CSVLGLTSGANVLTF. The chain uses TRBV29-1 and TRBJ2-6, with D possibly being TRBD1 (5 bases). The CDR3 contains 15 residues. Germline CDR1 SQVTM, CDR2 ANQGSEA. The V gene lost 5 bases and the J gene lost 0 bases, with 11 bases spanning the gap. Using reference TRBV29-1 and TRBJ2-6 for the parts outside the CDR3, the full variable domain is SAVISQKPSRDICQRGTSLTIQCQVDSQVTMMFWYRQQPGQSLTLIATANQGSEATYESGFVIDKFPISRPNLTFSTLTVSNMSPEDSSIYLCSVLGLTSGANVLTFGAGSRLTVL.

This clone showed up just a few times. The rearrangement uses TRBV9 and TRBJ2-5, with D possibly TRBD1 on 6 matching bases. The DNA matches TRBJ2-7 better at its end, which makes the J call doubtful. CDR3 size: 13 residues. Germline V lookup: CDR1 SGDLS, CDR2 YYNGEE. This chain's CDR3 is CASSAYYRDEQYF. The CDR3 DNA is TGTGCCAGCAGCGCCTATTACAGGGACGAGCAGTACTTC.

Ten or more counts support this clone. The rearrangement joins TRBV7-9 to TRBJ2-2, with D possibly TRBD2 on 6 matching bases. The CDR3 sequence is 11 residues long. V was cut by 8 bases and J by 7 bases, with 8 bases left in between. The germline V gene has CDR1 SEHNR and CDR2 FQNEAQ (reference sequence). CDR3 region: CASDGGGELFF. The DNA for the CDR3 is TGTGCCAGCGACGGGGGCGGGGAGCTGTTTTTT.

This clone was observed at least ten times. The chain employs TRBV7-8 and TRBJ2-2, with TRBD2 matching 7 bases. This CDR3 is built from 15 residues. The ends lost 5 bases at V and 1 base at J; junction bases unmatched: 4. Germline assignment: CDR1 SGHVS and CDR2 FQNEAQ. The CDR3 spells CASSGGGLNTGELFF. As DNA, the CDR3 is TGTGCCAGCAGCGGGGGGGGGTTGAACACCGGGGAGCTGTTTTTT.

This clone occurred many times. The V call is TRBV29-1, the J call TRBJ2-7, with 7 bases fitting TRBD1. CDR1 is SQVTM and CDR2 is ANQGSEA in the germline V gene. CDR3 size: 17 residues. V shed 3 bases, J shed 6 bases, and the junction held 20 bases outside the gene matches. The CDR3 protein is CSVEFSGQFFEGGEQYF. As DNA, the CDR3 is TGCAGCGTTGAGTTCTCGGGACAGTTTTTTGAGGGTGGCGAGCAGTACTTC.

This clone was recorded a few times. The V gene is TRBV6-5, the J gene TRBJ1-1, with 8 bases identical to TRBD1. The CDR3 is made up of 15 amino acids. The trim removed 5 bases at V and 0 bases at J, leaving 5 bases unmatched. Germline V lookup: CDR1 MNHEY, CDR2 SVGAGI. The CDR3 sequence is CASSALTGVNTEAFF. The CDR3 nucleotides read TGTGCCAGCAGTGCATTGACAGGGGTGAACACTGAAGCTTTCTTT.

This clone has at least ten counts. This CDR3 reads CASSYTGLRNQPQHF. In nucleotides, the CDR3 is TGTGCCAGCTCATATACAGGGCTCCGCAATCAGCCCCAGCATTTT. The chain couples TRBV18 to TRBJ1-5, with D possibly being TRBD1 (6 bases). V lost 5 bases and J lost 2, with 13 bases in between. Germline lookup yields CDR1 KGHSH and CDR2 LQKENI. This CDR3 is 15 amino acids long. Variable domain in full (rest from reference TRBV18 and TRBJ1-5): NAGVMQNPRHLVRRRGQEARLRCSPMKGHSHVYWYRQLPEEGLKFMVYLQKENIIDESGMPKERFSAEFPKEGPSILRIQQVVRGDSAAYFCASSYTGLRNQPQHFGDGTRLSIL.

This clone was detected ten times or more. The rearrangement joins TRBV6-5 to TRBJ2-5; 7 nucleotides match TRBD1. Per germline, CDR1 MNHEY and CDR2 SVGAGI. CDR3 length: 15 amino acids. V shed 6 bases and J 1 base; nucleotides not matched to a gene: 8. The CDR3 loop reads CASRPRDRSQETQYF. Written as DNA, the CDR3 is TGTGCCAGCAGACCACGGGACAGATCCCAAGAGACCCAGTACTTC.

In its sample, this clone was seen many times. The V call is TRBV9, the J call TRBJ2-7; D remains unclear. The CDR3 extends over 15 amino acids. Germline loops: CDR1 SGDLS, CDR2 YYNGEE. V shed 0 bases and J shed 2 bases, with 12 bases lying between them. CDR3 protein: CASSVGALPAYEQYF. The CDR3 nucleotides read TGTGCCAGCAGCGTAGGGGCATTACCCGCCTACGAGCAGTACTTC. The full variable domain, its missing parts supplied by reference TRBV9 and TRBJ2-7, is DSGVTQTPKHLITATGQRVTLRCSPRSGDLSVYWYQQSLDQGLQFLIQYYNGEERAKGNILERFSAQQFPDLHSELNLSSLELGDSALYFCASSVGALPAYEQYFGPGTRLTVT.

This clone was detected ten times or more. CDR3 region: CASSLLGGSEPQHF. In DNA, the CDR3 is TGTGCCAGCAGCTTACTGGGAGGGAGCGAGCCCCAGCATTTT. The rearrangement uses TRBV7-9 and TRBJ1-5; D remains ambiguous. CDR3 length: 14 amino acids. Trimming left V 2 bases short and J 8 bases short, with 13 bases between. Germline-derived CDR1 and CDR2 are SEHNR and FQNEAQ (reference sequence).

This clone was recorded many times. The J gene is TRBJ2-7, the V gene TRBV5-1, with 8 bases aligning to TRBD1. Losses at the gene ends were 3 bases for V and 0 bases for J; bases not matched to a gene: 5. The CDR3 is 15 amino acids. Germline V CDR1 and CDR2: SGHRS, YFSETQ. The CDR3 reads CASSSTGGSSYEQYF. The CDR3 nucleotides are TGCGCCAGCAGCTCCACAGGGGGTAGCTCCTACGAGCAGTACTTC.

Many counts were recorded for this clone. The chain uses TRBV9 and TRBJ2-7; 10 bases agree with TRBD2. V lost 2 bases and J lost 6; bases outside the gene matches: 2. The germline V gene encodes CDR1 SGDLS and CDR2 YYNGEE. This CDR3 contains 13 residues. CDR3 nucleotides: TGTGCCAGCAGCGTCGGACTAGCGGCCGAGCAGTACTTC. It is translated as CASSVGLAAEQYF.

This clone was counted between two and nine times. The gene calls are TRBV28 and TRBJ2-5, with 9 bases that match TRBD1. The CDR3 is made up of 16 amino acids. J lost 2 bases, V lost 2 bases, and 6 bases had no gene match. Germline-derived CDR1 and CDR2 are MDHEN and SYDVKM. DNA of the CDR3: TGTGCCAGCAGTTTACCCGGGACAGGGAATCAAGAGACCCAGTACTTC. Encoded protein: CASSLPGTGNQETQYF.

This clone was counted ten times or more. This chain joins TRBV5-1 and TRBJ1-4, with D perhaps TRBD1 (6 bases). Germline lookup yields CDR1 SGHRS and CDR2 YFSETQ. The CDR3 is made up of 15 amino acids. With 3 bases removed from V and 8 bases from J, the gap between germline ends came to 17 bases. CDR3 protein: CASSSGEGDYEKLFF. CDR3 nucleotides: TGCGCCAGCAGCTCGGGGGAGGGGGACTACGAAAAACTGTTTTTT.

This clone was seen ten or more times. J is TRBJ1-1 and V is TRBV6-5; D is undetermined. Between the trimmed V and J ends, which lost 4 bases and 5 bases, there was a span of 14 bases. The CDR3 sequence is 14 residues long. CDR1 and CDR2 (germline): MNHEY, SVGAGI. The CDR3 region is CASSSLEGWTEAFF. The CDR3 DNA follows: TGTGCCAGCAGTTCCCTCGAGGGTTGGACTGAAGCTTTCTTT.

This clone was counted at least ten times. The chain employs TRBV15 and TRBJ1-5, with 8 bases lining up with TRBD1. The CDR3 is 15 residues long. V lost 0 bases to trimming and J lost 4 bases; unmatched junction nucleotides: 2. Per germline, CDR1 LNHNV and CDR2 YYDKDF (reference sequence). The CDR3 DNA sequence: TGTGCCACCAGCAGAGACAGGGGGCGGAATCAGCCCCAGCATTTT. Its translation: CATSRDRGRNQPQHF. Based on the CDR3 plus reference TRBV15 and TRBJ1-5, the full variable domain is DAMVIQNPRYQVTQFGKPVTLSCSQTLNHNVMYWYQQKSSQAPKLLFHYYDKDFNNEADTPDNFQSRRPNTSFCFLDIRSPGLGDTAMYLCATSRDRGRNQPQHFGDGTRLSIL.

This clone came up many times. This chain uses TRBV5-1 with TRBJ2-7; 10 bases map to TRBD1. This CDR3 has 16 residues. Losses at the gene ends were 0 bases for V and 7 bases for J; bases not matched to a gene: 10. CDR1 and CDR2 (germline): SGHRS, YFSETQ. The CDR3 sequence: CASSLDIRDRGWEQYF. As DNA, the CDR3 is TGCGCCAGCAGCTTGGATATAAGGGACAGGGGTTGGGAGCAGTACTTC.

This clone was recorded many times. The chain has TRBV25-1 and TRBJ2-1; tentative D call: TRBD1 (5 bases). This CDR3 region has 12 residues. The V gene's germline CDR1 is MGHDK and CDR2 SYGVNS. The germline V and J ends were trimmed by 2 bases and 7 bases, with 6 bases remaining between them. CDR3 sequence: CASSEAGNEQFF. CDR3 DNA sequence: TGTGCCAGCAGTGAAGCAGGGAATGAGCAGTTCTTC.